The 29 T cell receptor beta chains presented below share a single source sample, sequenced in a study of T cell responses to AZD1222 COVID-19 vaccine. Sequenced by immunoSEQ multiplex PCR; TCRdb stores in-frame clones only, minus some. The top ten hold around 0.93% of the sample, which has roughly 180,000 clones, around 93% seen once. The input for sequencing was peripheral blood, taken 28 days after the second dose of the MenACWY control vaccine. The source is an adult who received the MenACWY meningococcal vaccine as a control.

The chain uses TRBV10-2 and TRBJ1-2; D possibly corresponds to TRBD1 (6 bases). V dropped 0 bases and J dropped 2 bases, with 13 bases sitting between them. Germline CDR1 reads WSHSY; CDR2 reads SAAADI. CDR3 length: 16 residues. CDR3: CASSESRGAANYGYTF. The CDR3 DNA follows: TGCGCCAGCAGTGAGTCCCGGGGGGCGGCCAACTATGGCTACACCTTC.

This sequence joins TRBV6-2 or TRBV6-3 and TRBJ1-2; D is ambiguous. Germline-derived CDR1 and CDR2 are MNHEY and SVGEGT. The ends were cut back, 2 bases at V and 4 bases at J, with 5 bases in the middle. The CDR3 loop spans 12 amino acids. The CDR3 DNA reads TGTGCCAGCAGTTACCCCGGCTATGGCTACACCTTC. It specifies CASSYPGYGYTF.

This clone appeared once. This chain links TRBV7-2 with TRBJ1-4; 7 bases map to TRBD1. V trimming: 6 bases; J trimming: 0 bases; junction bases outside the gene matches: 10. The CDR3 has 17 amino acids. Germline lookup yields CDR1 SGHTA and CDR2 FQGNSA. CDR3 residues: CASSPRQGSATNEKLFF. As DNA, the CDR3 is TGTGCCAGCAGTCCTAGACAGGGTTCGGCAACTAATGAAAAACTGTTTTTT. Together with reference TRBV7-2 and TRBJ1-4, the CDR3 gives the full variable domain: GAGVSQSPSNKVTEKGKDVELRCDPISGHTALYWYRQSLGQGLEFLIYFQGNSAPDKSGLPSDRFSAERTGGSVSTLTIQRTQQEDSAVYLCASSPRQGSATNEKLFFGSGTQLSVL.

The genes are TRBV5-6 and TRBJ1-1; possible D gene TRBD1, 5 bases. CDR3 length equals 13 residues. Germline-derived CDR1 and CDR2 are SGHDT and YYEEEE. V lost 3 bases and J 0 bases, leaving 6 bases between the germline ends. CDR3 nucleotide sequence: TGTGCCAGCAGCTCGACAGTGAACACTGAAGCTTTCTTT. This encodes CASSSTVNTEAFF. Complete variable domain (other parts from reference TRBV5-6 and TRBJ1-1): DAGVTQSPTHLIKTRGQQVTLRCSPKSGHDTVSWYQQALGQGPQFIFQYYEEEERQRGNFPDRFSGHQFPNYSSELNVNALLLGDSALYLCASSSTVNTEAFFGQGTRLTVV.

The genes are TRBV9 and TRBJ2-3, with D tentatively TRBD2 (6 bases). The CDR3 is 14 amino acids. Per germline, CDR1 SGDLS and CDR2 YYNGEE. Trimming pared 4 bases from V and 3 bases from J, leaving 12 bases between. The CDR3 bases are TGTGCCAGCAGCATTCGACTAGGTACAGATACGCAGTATTTT. This encodes CASSIRLGTDTQYF.

Regarding this clone: This is likely a read error, given that the CDR3 carries no conserved phenylalanine or tryptophan at its end. Because the CDR3's place on the DNA is in doubt, the DNA is left out and the CDR3 is given as listed by TCRdb. The gene calls are TRBV4-1 and TRBJ1-2. A total of 12 residues make up the CDR3, ends included. CDR1 and CDR2 from the germline V gene are MGHRA and YSYEKL. The CDR3 loop reads CASSQWPTEGEK.

The V gene is TRBV7-2, the J gene TRBJ2-7, with D unclear. This CDR3 has 16 residues. With 5 bases removed from V and 6 bases from J, the gap between germline ends came to 23 bases. Per germline, CDR1 SGHTA and CDR2 FQGNSA. In DNA form, the CDR3 reads TGTGCCAGCAGCCCGACTGCCCGGCCCCCGGGTGGCGAGCAGTACTTC. This encodes CASSPTARPPGGEQYF.

This chain uses TRBV6-5 with TRBJ2-1; 7 nucleotides line up with TRBD1. Per germline, CDR1 MNHEY and CDR2 SVGAGI. V was pared by 8 bases and J by 4 bases, with 8 bases of the junction left unmatched. CDR3 size: 14 residues. This chain's CDR3 is CASQPGQKYNEQFF. CDR3 nucleotides: TGTGCCAGCCAACCGGGACAGAAATACAATGAGCAGTTCTTC.

This clone appeared once. V and J are TRBV7-7 and TRBJ2-7; TRBD1 matches 8 bases. Per germline, CDR1 SSHAT and CDR2 FNYEAQ (reference sequence). Trimming cost V 5 bases and J 7 bases; bases outside gene matches: 7. This CDR3 has 13 residues. The CDR3 protein is CASSLDRVGEQYF. CDR3 nucleotides: TGTGCCAGCAGCCTGGACAGGGTCGGGGAGCAGTACTTC.

This chain uses TRBV3-1 (or the pseudogene TRBV3-2) with TRBJ1-1; D gene ambiguous. The germline gives CDR1 LGHDT, CDR2 YNNKEL (reference sequence). V was pared by 1 base and J by 11 bases, with 8 bases between. The CDR3 is 11 residues long. The CDR3 reads CASSQGQGAFF. In DNA form, the CDR3 reads TGTGCCAGCAGCCAAGGGCAAGGGGCTTTCTTT.

The chain has TRBV4-1 and TRBJ1-2, with unresolved D. In germline, CDR1 is MGHRA, CDR2 YSYEKL. The V end lost 0 bases, the J end lost 4 bases, and 15 bases lay between the germline ends. This CDR3 has 16 amino acids. This chain's CDR3 is CASSQEAARSGYGYTF. The CDR3 nucleotides read TGCGCCAGCAGCCAAGAGGCCGCACGGTCGGGCTATGGCTACACCTTC.

The rearrangement uses TRBV21-1 and TRBJ2-1; the D call TRBD2 from the table was never checked on the DNA. TRBV21-1 is designated a pseudogene. CDR3 length: 17 amino acids. The CDR3 sequence: CASTSSREPQGGNEQFF. CDR3 in DNA: TGTGCCAGCACCTCATCCAGGGAGCCCCAAGGAGGGAATGAGCAGTTCTTC.

Only one count was recorded for this clone. V gene TRBV5-1 combines with J gene TRBJ2-5, with D hard to call. This CDR3 is 14 amino acids long. Trimming pared 4 bases from V and 0 bases from J, leaving 10 bases between. The V gene's germline CDR1 is SGHRS and CDR2 YFSETQ. The CDR3 DNA is TGCGCCAGCAGCGTGGACCTGAACCAAGAGACCCAGTACTTC. Amino acids: CASSVDLNQETQYF.

This chain uses TRBV2 with TRBJ2-5; TRBD1 might be the D (5 bases). CDR3 length: 15 amino acids. CDR1 and CDR2 from the germline V gene are SNHLY and FYNNEI. Deletions cut 4 bases from V and 1 base from J, with 13 bases between. The CDR3 DNA reads TGTGCCAGCAGTGGGAAAAGACAGACCCAAGAGACCCAGTACTTC. It yields the protein CASSGKRQTQETQYF.

The V call is TRBV4-1, the J call TRBJ2-1; TRBD2 aligns across 7 bases. This CDR3 has 16 amino acids. Germline lookup yields CDR1 MGHRA and CDR2 YSYEKL. The V and J ends lost 0 bases and 7 bases, in that order; junction bases with no gene match: 9. CDR3 in DNA: TGCGCCAGCAGCCAAGATCCAGCTAGCGGTCTAAATGAGCAGTTCTTC. Residues: CASSQDPASGLNEQFF.

This clone was detected only once. The gene calls are TRBV30 and TRBJ1-4, with unresolved D. The CDR3 spans 11 residues. Germline V gives CDR1 GTSNPN, CDR2 SVGIG (reference sequence). V was cut by 5 bases and J by 8 bases, with 9 bases left in between. This CDR3 reads CAWGPWEKLFF. The CDR3 nucleotides read TGTGCCTGGGGCCCTTGGGAAAAACTGTTTTTT.

The CDR3 sequence: CASTPAGNYGYTF. The CDR3 DNA sequence: TGTGCCAGTACCCCTGCAGGGAACTATGGCTACACCTTC. V and J are TRBV19 and TRBJ1-2; D possibly corresponds to TRBD1 (5 bases). V was shortened by 7 bases and J by 2 bases, with 11 bases between the two germline ends. CDR3 size: 13 residues. Germline assignment: CDR1 LNHDA and CDR2 SQIVND (reference sequence).

In this sample, this clone turned up once. This chain uses TRBV28 with TRBJ1-2, with TRBD1 identical over 8 bases. CDR1 and CDR2 from the germline V gene are MDHEN and SYDVKM. This CDR3 contains 15 residues. The V gene end was trimmed by 6 bases and the J gene end by 3 bases; junction bases not matched to a gene: 9. The CDR3 protein is CASRPAQGAYYGYTF. CDR3 nucleotides: TGTGCCAGCAGACCCGCCCAGGGGGCCTACTATGGCTACACCTTC.

This chain uses TRBV4-2 with TRBJ1-2, with 7 bases identical to TRBD1. Germline CDR1 and CDR2: LGHNA and YNFKEQ. CDR3 length equals 14 residues. V gave up 5 bases and J gave up 4 bases; unmatched junction bases: 7. CDR3 loop: CASSGQDTSYGYTF. Written as DNA, the CDR3 is TGTGCCAGCAGCGGACAGGATACGAGCTATGGCTACACCTTC.

The V gene is TRBV11-2, the J gene TRBJ2-1; 7 bases match TRBD2. Germline CDR1 is SGHAT and CDR2 is FQNNGV. V was clipped by 0 bases and J by 5 bases; unmatched bases: 7. There are 16 residues in the CDR3. This chain's CDR3 is CASSLEIWGGNNEQFF. Written as DNA, the CDR3 is TGTGCCAGCAGCTTAGAGATCTGGGGGGGAAACAATGAGCAGTTCTTC.

This clone came up once. V gene TRBV2 combines with J gene TRBJ2-1; 7 nucleotides agree with TRBD1. CDR3 length: 12 amino acids. Germline V gene sequence: CDR1 SNHLY, CDR2 FYNNEI. Trimming took 6 bases from V and 10 from J; bases not matched to a gene: 6. CDR3 DNA sequence: TGTGCCAGCAGCAGACAGGGAAGGGAGCAGTTCTTC. As protein: CASSRQGREQFF.

The chain combines TRBV9 with TRBJ1-1; tentatively, D is TRBD1 (5 bases). Germline CDR1 and CDR2: SGDLS and YYNGEE. Trimming cost V 4 bases and J 0 bases, with 10 bases left between them. This CDR3 has 14 residues. The CDR3 nucleotides are TGTGCCAGCAGCCCGGGGGTTATGAACACTGAAGCTTTCTTT. Translating it yields CASSPGVMNTEAFF.

In its sample, this clone was seen once. The V call is TRBV5-4, the J call TRBJ1-4; TRBD1 agrees at 8 bases. CDR1 SGHNT and CDR2 YYREEE come from the germline V gene (reference sequence). This CDR3 spans 15 amino acids. V gave up 4 bases and J gave up 5 bases; unmatched junction bases: 7. CDR3 sequence reads: CASSRTGNVNEKLFF. The CDR3, as DNA: TGTGCCAGCAGCAGGACAGGGAACGTGAATGAAAAACTGTTTTTT.

The rearrangement links TRBV29-1 to TRBJ1-1, with 10 positions matching TRBD1. The CDR3 consists of 14 residues. V was pared by 6 bases and J by 0 bases, with 4 bases of the junction left unmatched. CDR1 SQVTM and CDR2 ANQGSEA come from the germline V gene. CDR3 loop: CSVGQGDMNTEAFF. In DNA form, the CDR3 reads TGCAGCGTCGGACAGGGGGACATGAACACTGAAGCTTTCTTT.

For this clone: Other DNA variants within this sample encode the same CDR3. This chain connects TRBV13 to TRBJ1-1, with no clear D. The germline V gene has CDR1 PRHDT and CDR2 FYEKMQ (reference sequence). The CDR3 runs to 13 residues. V gave up 1 base and J gave up 4 bases, with 7 bases separating them. CDR3 sequence: CASSLARGTEAFF. As DNA, the CDR3 is TGTGCCAGCAGCTTAGCGCGGGGCACTGAAGCTTTCTTT.

The rearrangement links TRBV6-6 to TRBJ1-2, with D possibly being TRBD1 (6 bases). The V and J ends lost 2 bases and 4 bases respectively, with 8 bases between them. Germline-derived CDR1 and CDR2 are MNHNY and SVGAGI (reference sequence). The length of the CDR3 is 13 residues. The CDR3 DNA is TGTGCCAGCAGTTACGACAGGACCTATGGCTACACCTTC. This sequence encodes CASSYDRTYGYTF.

The J gene is TRBJ2-7, the V gene TRBV5-6; no definite D call. This CDR3 comprises 12 residues. CDR1 is SGHDT and CDR2 is YYEEEE in the germline V gene. V lost 0 bases and J lost 4, with 5 bases in between. CDR3 residues: CASSLGRYEQYF. Here the CDR3 DNA reads TGTGCCAGCAGCTTGGGGCGGTACGAGCAGTACTTC.

The V call is TRBV9, the J call TRBJ2-1, with 7 bases that match TRBD1. Unmatched junction bases numbered 8, after V lost 0 bases and J lost 8 bases. Looked up from germline, CDR1 is SGDLS and CDR2 is YYNGEE. The CDR3 totals 15 residues. Here the CDR3 reads CASSVVRGQYDEQFF. CDR3 nucleotide sequence: TGTGCCAGCAGCGTAGTAAGGGGGCAATATGATGAGCAGTTCTTC.

The chain recombines TRBV5-4 with TRBJ1-4; TRBD1 agrees at 9 bases. Germline assignment: CDR1 SGHNT and CDR2 YYREEE (reference sequence). Trimming cost V 4 bases and J 4 bases; bases outside gene matches: 5. The CDR3 contains 15 residues. The CDR3 loop reads CASSQDRGVNEKLFF. The CDR3 coding sequence is TGTGCCAGCAGCCAGGACAGGGGCGTTAATGAAAAACTGTTTTTT.